This T cell receptor beta chain was observed in a study of control samples from healthy donors and cancer patients. The CDR3 has 13 amino acids. Germline V gene lookup returns CDR1 SQVTM and CDR2 ANQGSEA. V lost 6 bases, J lost 8 bases, and 11 bases stayed unmatched. Libraries were prepared by immunoSEQ multiplex PCR; TCRdb keeps only in-frame clonotypes and omits some of them. The sample carries roughly 73,000 clones, over 75% recorded once. J is TRBJ1-2 and V is TRBV29-1, with 8 nucleotides matching TRBD1. The sequencing input was blood. The sequence was obtained from a man aged 50 to 60 in good health. The CDR3 DNA reads as TGCAGCGTAGGACAGGGCGATGGATGGGGCTACACCTTC. It encodes CSVGQGDGWGYTF.